Sequencing of this T cell receptor (beta chain) was carried out in a study of T cells in pancreatic ductal adenocarcinoma (dated by TCRdb to about 2017). Looking at the study overall: Surgically resected pancreatic ductal adenocarcinoma specimens were analyzed for the quantity, spatial distribution, and characteristics of both suppressive cells and tumor-infiltrating CD8+ T cells, an effort aimed at clarifying the adaptive T-cell response occurring naturally. Beyond this particular receptor, the publication reports: Tumor versus blood clonality comparisons may be biased because tumors are enriched in CD45RO+ effector rather than naive T cells, biasing toward lower diversity. There was no significant difference in T-cell clonality between tumor and blood, where mean clonality was roughly 0.12 for tumors and about 0.07 for blood. Because most pancreatic cancer patients present with inoperable disease, the resected cohort was biased toward the minority with early-stage disease. Blood samples had more total productive templates and roughly 8-fold more unique clonotypes than tumor samples.

The immunoSEQ hsTCRB kit was used to amplify TCR beta CDR3 regions from genomic DNA. An Illumina HiSeq system was used for high-throughput TRB CDR3 sequencing. The authors' analysis ran thus. The immunoSEQ software was used to analyze sequencing reads, and nonproductive sequences containing premature stops or frame-shifts were removed. Clonality of the repertoire was calculated as one minus Shannon entropy normalized by log2 of the number of unique productive sequences. The table comes from immuneACCESS by way of TCRdb, which keeps in-frame sequences with V and J called. Part of the clones is missing from these tables; in studies checked, under half for an unresolved V gene and the rest for unknown reasons. V, J and clone size reflect that table, while D and trimming were determined from the DNA. The sample table shows 25,000 to 35,000 clones, and more than 90% are seen once. The ten largest account for roughly 2.3% of the sample.

Pancreatic ductal adenocarcinoma patients who had undergone surgery without neoadjuvant therapy were selected. Peripheral blood was collected in heparin tubes, from which PBMCs were isolated by histopaque density gradient and cryopreserved in 10% DMSO. Genomic DNA was extracted from six or seven PBMC and some ten flash-frozen tumor specimens using the DNeasy Blood and Tissue Kit with Proteinase K and RNase treatment. The CDR3 runs 14 residues from the cysteine to the phenylalanine. The read is trimmed to its CDR3 DNA, 42 bases read in frame from base 1. Trimming at the junction amounts to 1 base on V and 1 base on J, and the germline ends lie 8 bases apart. Reading the germline V gene gives CDR1 SGHRS and CDR2 YFSETQ. Comments on this clone: Its antigen remains undetermined. No base quality information exists; no much larger clone differs at one position.

Specimen: PBMCs. The chain is assembled from TRBV5-1 and TRBJ2-5; the D gene cannot be named for sure. This receptor was obtained from a human donor with pancreatic ductal adenocarcinoma. The CDR3 reads as follows: CASSLLGPQETQYF. The bases are TGCGCCAGCAGCTTGTTAGGGCCCCAAGAGACCCAGTACTTC.